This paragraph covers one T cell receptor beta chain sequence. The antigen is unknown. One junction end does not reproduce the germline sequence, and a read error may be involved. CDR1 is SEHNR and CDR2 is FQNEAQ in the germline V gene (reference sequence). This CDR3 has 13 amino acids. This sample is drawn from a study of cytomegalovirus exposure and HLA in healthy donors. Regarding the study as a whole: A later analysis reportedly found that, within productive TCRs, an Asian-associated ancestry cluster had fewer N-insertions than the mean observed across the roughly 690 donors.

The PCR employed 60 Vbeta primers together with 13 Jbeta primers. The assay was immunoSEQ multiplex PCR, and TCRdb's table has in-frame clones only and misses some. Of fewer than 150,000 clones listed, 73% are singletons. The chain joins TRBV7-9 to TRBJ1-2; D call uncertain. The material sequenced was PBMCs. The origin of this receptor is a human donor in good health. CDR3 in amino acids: CSSSSDIDYGYTF. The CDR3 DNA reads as TGTTCCAGCAGTTCAGACATAGACTATGGCTACACCTTC.